One and the same sample provided the 23 T cell receptor beta chains below, sequenced in a study of radiation and T cells in renal cell carcinoma. Time point indicated: baseline pretreatment blood. Treatment of the sample: 15 Gy SBRT to primary tumor, nephrectomy 4 weeks later. The repertoire was sequenced with immunoSEQ multiplex PCR; TCRdb's copy has only in-frame clones and lacks some. The sample shows approximately 120,000 clones, 80% to 85% of them seen only once. The source material was blood, sampled from a patient whose treatment included radiotherapy and nephrectomy. Every receptor here comes from a woman aged 55-75 years with renal cell carcinoma.

This chain connects TRBV6-1 to TRBJ1-6; TRBD1 matches 8 bases. Germline V lookup: CDR1 MNHNS, CDR2 SASEGT. The CDR3 is 13 residues long. V trimming: 6 bases; J trimming: 7 bases; junction bases outside the gene matches: 2. CDR3 DNA sequence: TGTGCCAGCAGGACAGGGGCCAATTCACCCCTCCACTTT. Translated: CASRTGANSPLHF.

V and J are TRBV7-2 and TRBJ1-3; TRBD1 aligns across 8 bases. The length of the CDR3 is 15 residues. Trimming cost V 3 bases and J 4 bases; bases outside gene matches: 5. Germline V lookup: CDR1 SGHTA, CDR2 FQGNSA. Here the CDR3 reads CASSFETGVGNTIYF. CDR3 sequence (DNA): TGTGCCAGCAGCTTCGAGACAGGGGTAGGAAACACCATATATTTT. Full variable domain (missing parts from reference TRBV7-2 and TRBJ1-3): GAGVSQSPSNKVTEKGKDVELRCDPISGHTALYWYRQSLGQGLEFLIYFQGNSAPDKSGLPSDRFSAERTGGSVSTLTIQRTQQEDSAVYLCASSFETGVGNTIYFGEGSWLTVV.

V is TRBV30 and J is TRBJ1-2, with 8 bases aligning to TRBD1. Looked up from germline, CDR1 is GTSNPN and CDR2 is SVGIG (reference sequence). The CDR3 length is 14 residues. Unmatched junction bases numbered 4, after V lost 0 bases and J lost 4 bases. CDR3 DNA: TGTGCCTGGAGTGTATACAGGGGGACCTATGGCTACACCTTC. This codes for CAWSVYRGTYGYTF.

The chain recombines TRBV6-5 with TRBJ1-5, with 7 bases that match TRBD1. Germline V lookup: CDR1 MNHEY, CDR2 SVGAGI. The CDR3 extends over 14 amino acids. Trimming at V came to 6 bases and at J to 7 bases, leaving 9 bases not matched to a gene. CDR3 sequence: CASSRTGKDQPQHF. CDR3 coding DNA: TGTGCCAGCAGCCGGACAGGAAAGGACCAGCCCCAGCATTTT.

V usage is TRBV6-1 and J usage is TRBJ2-5, with TRBD2 identical over 10 bases. Trimming cost V 3 bases and J 5 bases; bases outside gene matches: 12. CDR1 MNHNS and CDR2 SASEGT come from the germline V gene. This CDR3 has 17 amino acids. The CDR3 sequence: CASSENPPTSGLETQYF. The CDR3 nucleotides are TGTGCCAGCAGTGAGAACCCCCCGACTAGCGGGCTTGAGACCCAGTACTTC.

V is TRBV28 and J is TRBJ2-3, with D possibly being TRBD2 (6 bases). Trimming stripped 3 bases from V and 5 bases from J, with 9 bases between. CDR1 MDHEN and CDR2 SYDVKM come from the germline V gene. The CDR3 is 13 amino acids. CDR3 sequence reads: CASSFPGGDTQYF. Written as DNA, the CDR3 is TGTGCCAGCAGTTTCCCCGGGGGAGATACGCAGTATTTT.

The gene calls are TRBV19 and TRBJ1-2; 11 positions match TRBD1. The germline gives CDR1 LNHDA, CDR2 SQIVND (reference sequence). V dropped 4 bases and J dropped 6; count of bases not matched to a gene: 10. CDR3 length equals 16 residues. As DNA, the CDR3 is TGTGCCAGTAGTAGGCGATCGGACAGGGGGCTCAATGGCTACACCTTC. This encodes CASSRRSDRGLNGYTF.

This clone was observed once. The chain combines TRBV18 with TRBJ1-2; 8 bases fit TRBD1. The CDR3 runs 16 residues. The trim removed 6 bases at V and 8 bases at J, leaving 17 bases unmatched. Germline V lookup: CDR1 KGHSH, CDR2 LQKENI. The CDR3 coding sequence is TGTGCCAGCTCGCCGGGACAGGAAATTTATCGAGGAGGCTACACCTTC. It specifies CASSPGQEIYRGGYTF.

V is TRBV25-1 and J is TRBJ1-2; TRBD1 is a possible D gene (5 bases). CDR1 and CDR2 from the germline V gene are MGHDK and SYGVNS. The ends were cut back, 2 bases at V and 5 bases at J, with 18 bases in the middle. The CDR3 is made up of 16 amino acids. The CDR3 sequence: CASSEIGALDEYGYTF. In DNA form, the CDR3 reads TGTGCCAGCAGTGAAATCGGGGCCCTGGATGAATATGGCTACACCTTC.

The chain uses TRBV6-5 and TRBJ1-1, with a weak D call TRBD1 (6 bases). Germline CDR1 MNHEY, CDR2 SVGAGI. V was shortened by 6 bases and J by 1 base, with 12 bases between the two germline ends. The CDR3 consists of 14 residues. For the CDR3, the DNA is TGTGCCAGCAGCCTGGGGGCATGGAACACTGAAGCTTTCTTT. Translating it yields CASSLGAWNTEAFF.

This clone was observed a handful of times. The chain joins TRBV28 to TRBJ1-5, with D possibly being TRBD1 (5 bases). Germline CDR1 reads MDHEN; CDR2 reads SYDVKM. Trimming removed 5 bases at V and 9 bases at J, with 17 bases between. This CDR3 has 14 residues. The CDR3 bases are TGTGCCAGCAGTCCCCAGGACACCTGGGGGCCCCAGCATTTT. It encodes CASSPQDTWGPQHF.

Concerning this clone: Distinct nucleotide sequences in the sample also encode this CDR3. V and J are TRBV5-1 and TRBJ2-1, with D uncertain. The CDR3 is 15 residues long. Germline CDR1 SGHRS, CDR2 YFSETQ. V lost 0 bases to trimming and J lost 1 base, with 8 bases between them. In nucleotides, the CDR3 is TGCGCCAGCAGCTTGGTCGGCGGATCCTACAATGAGCAGTTCTTC. It specifies CASSLVGGSYNEQFF.

This chain links TRBV29-1 with TRBJ2-1; possible D gene TRBD1, 7 bases. Germline V gives CDR1 SQVTM, CDR2 ANQGSEA. The CDR3 is 14 residues long. V was clipped by 4 bases and J by 6 bases, with 16 bases between them. The chain's CDR3 is CSVGGRGATNEQFF. The CDR3 nucleotides are TGCAGCGTTGGAGGCAGGGGGGCGACCAATGAGCAGTTCTTC.

The V gene is TRBV19, the J gene TRBJ1-1; maybe TRBD1 (6 bases). This CDR3 is built from 13 residues. V was trimmed by 4 bases and J by 1 base, leaving 7 bases between them. Germline assignment: CDR1 LNHDA and CDR2 SQIVND (reference sequence). CDR3 amino acids: CASSTTGNTEAFF. As DNA, the CDR3 is TGTGCCAGTAGTACGACAGGGAACACTGAAGCTTTCTTT.

The chain uses TRBV15 and TRBJ1-5; D remains unclear. The CDR3 is 15 amino acids. CDR1 and CDR2 from the germline V gene are LNHNV and YYDKDF (reference sequence). Trimming left V 2 bases short and J 0 bases short, with 8 bases between. DNA of the CDR3: TGTGCCACCAGCAGACCCCCCGGTAGCAATCAGCCCCAGCATTTT. This encodes CATSRPPGSNQPQHF.

A single count supports this clone. Other DNA sequences of this sample code for an identical CDR3. This sequence joins TRBV19 and TRBJ1-5; tentatively, D is TRBD1 (6 bases). This CDR3 has 15 residues. Germline values: CDR1 LNHDA, CDR2 SQIVND (reference sequence). Deletions cut 2 bases from V and 0 bases from J, with 8 bases between. CDR3 protein: CASSIWTDSNQPQHF. The DNA of the CDR3 is TGTGCCAGTAGTATATGGACAGATAGCAATCAGCCCCAGCATTTT.

CDR3 sequence reads: CASSLRGTAETQYF. CDR3 bases: TGTGCCAGCAGCCTGCGTGGGACAGCAGAGACCCAGTACTTC. The gene calls are TRBV5-6 and TRBJ2-5, with 7 bases matching TRBD1. CDR3 length equals 14 residues. Germline assignment: CDR1 SGHDT and CDR2 YYEEEE. The J segment lost 4 bases and the V segment lost 4 bases, leaving 7 bases of the junction unmatched.

The rearrangement uses TRBV5-1 and TRBJ2-5; no firm D call. This CDR3 comprises 14 residues. Germline V gives CDR1 SGHRS, CDR2 YFSETQ. V lost 0 bases and J lost 1, with 7 bases in between. The CDR3 protein is CASSLARFQETQYF. CDR3 nucleotide sequence: TGCGCCAGCAGCTTGGCCAGGTTCCAAGAGACCCAGTACTTC.

V gene TRBV7-6 combines with J gene TRBJ2-3, with D tentatively TRBD1 or TRBD2 (5 bases each). Germline CDR1 and CDR2: SGHVS and FNYEAQ. V lost 5 bases, J lost 0 bases, and 15 bases lay in between. This CDR3 comprises 16 residues. The CDR3 coding sequence is TGTGCCAGCAGCCCCCTGGGGGAAACTAGCACAGATACGCAGTATTTT. Its protein product is CASSPLGETSTDTQYF.

The chain combines TRBV6-5 with TRBJ1-5, with D unresolved. CDR1 is MNHEY and CDR2 is SVGAGI in the germline V gene. The CDR3 loop spans 14 amino acids. V lost 6 bases, J lost 5 bases, and 14 bases lay in between. The DNA for the CDR3 is TGTGCCAGCAGACCCGGGAACCCGGATCAGCCCCAGCATTTT. Translated, it gives CASRPGNPDQPQHF.

V gene TRBV28 combines with J gene TRBJ2-7; TRBD2 might be the D (5 bases). Between the trimmed V and J ends, which lost 3 bases and 9 bases, there was a span of 12 bases. CDR1 is MDHEN and CDR2 is SYDVKM in the germline V gene. The CDR3 consists of 12 residues. The CDR3 loop reads CASSFGMSRQYF. As DNA, the CDR3 is TGTGCCAGCAGTTTCGGGATGAGTCGGCAGTACTTC. The full variable domain, with the rest looked up from reference TRBV28 and TRBJ2-7, is DVKVTQSSRYLVKRTGEKVFLECVQDMDHENMFWYRQDPGLGLRLIYFSYDVKMKEKGDIPEGYSVSREKKERFSLILESASTNQTSMYLCASSFGMSRQYFGPGTRLTVT.

This chain connects TRBV7-8 to TRBJ1-2; D gene unclear. Trimming cost V 0 bases and J 0 bases, with 11 bases left between them. The CDR3 spans 16 residues. Germline V gives CDR1 SGHVS, CDR2 FQNEAQ. CDR3 protein: CASSLAGVGSNYGYTF. CDR3 coding DNA: TGTGCCAGCAGCTTAGCTGGGGTCGGCTCTAACTATGGCTACACCTTC.

The chain recombines TRBV5-1 with TRBJ2-3, with TRBD1 matching over 8 bases. The germline V gene has CDR1 SGHRS and CDR2 YFSETQ. The CDR3 has 15 residues. The trim removed 4 bases at V and 1 base at J, leaving 5 bases unmatched. The CDR3 DNA reads as TGCGCCAGCAGCGCCGGACAGGGTGGCACAGATACGCAGTATTTT. It is translated as CASSAGQGGTDTQYF.